This is a list of T cell receptor beta chains from one sample in a study of blood T cell repertoires in COVID-19. Profiled with immunoSEQ multiplex PCR; TCRdb holds only in-frame clones, not every one. The repertoire holds around 81,000 clones, 60% to 80% seen once, with 9.5% to 15% in the top ten. What was sequenced was peripheral blood. The receptors stem from a human donor in a cohort sampled during active COVID-19. Both conserved end residues are part of each CDR3. Each record gives: clone size, V gene, D gene, J gene, CDR3 protein, CDR3 DNA. A D gene is named only where the DNA matches it firmly. Size tells how often a clone was seen (once, few, many) or the class of an expanded clone, and some rows leave it out.

-,TRBV7-9,-,TRBJ1-4,CASTYKGHGANEKLFF,TGTGCCAGCACCTATAAGGGCCACGGGGCTAATGAAAAACTGTTTTTT
few,TRBV6-1,-,TRBJ2-4,CASTERTDRIAKNIQYF,TGTGCCAGCACTGAGAGGACAGATCGAATAGCCAAAAACATTCAGTACTTC
-,TRBV9,-,TRBJ1-1,CASSDRAAGTEAFF,TGTGCCAGCAGTGACCGGGCAGCGGGCACTGAAGCTTTCTTT
-,TRBV7-2,-,TRBJ2-7,CASSQAQGSYEQYF,TGTGCCAGCAGCCAAGCTCAGGGCTCCTACGAGCAGTACTTC
-,TRBV18,-,TRBJ1-1,CASSPGPLNTEAFF,TGTGCCAGCTCACCAGGCCCCCTGAACACTGAAGCTTTCTTT
many,TRBV6-2/TRBV6-3,TRBD1,TRBJ1-5,CASSYGTVNQPQHF,TGTGCCAGCAGTTACGGGACAGTAAATCAGCCCCAGCATTTT
-,TRBV28,TRBD1,TRBJ1-5,CASSPWGTDVRNQPQHF,TGTGCCAGCAGTCCGTGGGGGACAGATGTAAGGAATCAGCCCCAGCATTTT
-,TRBV2,-,TRBJ2-2,CASSETPPGSTGELFF,TGTGCCAGCAGTGAAACCCCCCCCGGTAGCACCGGGGAGCTGTTTTTT
-,TRBV1,-,TRBJ1-2,CTSSATGQGRRMNGYTF,TGCACCAGCAGCGCTACGGGACAGGGTCGAAGGATGAATGGCTACACCTTC
few,TRBV4-1,-,TRBJ2-1,CASSLTSGAGAYYNEQFF,TGCGCCAGCAGCCTTACAAGTGGGGCAGGGGCCTACTACAATGAGCAGTTCTTC
few,TRBV6-5,TRBD1,TRBJ1-1,CASSYRRQGGAEAFF,TGTGCCAGCAGTTACAGACGACAGGGCGGGGCTGAAGCTTTCTTT
-,TRBV6-5,-,TRBJ1-1,CASRDHGGRTEAFF,TGTGCCAGCAGGGATCACGGGGGGCGAACTGAAGCTTTCTTT
many,TRBV6-5,-,TRBJ1-5,CASSSTGVFSNQPQHF,TGTGCCAGCAGTTCCACAGGAGTCTTTAGCAATCAGCCCCAGCATTTT
-,TRBV4-1,-,TRBJ1-3,CASSYPSSSGNTIYF,TGCGCCAGCAGCTATCCCTCGAGCTCTGGAAACACCATATATTTT
-,TRBV5-1,TRBD2,TRBJ2-3,CASSLVAASGTDTQYF,TGCGCCAGCAGCTTGGTAGCGGCTAGCGGGACAGATACGCAGTATTTT
-,TRBV30,TRBD2,TRBJ2-7,CAWRDETSGAYEQYF,TGTGCCTGGAGAGACGAGACTAGCGGTGCTTACGAGCAGTACTTC
-,TRBV24-1,-,TRBJ2-1,CATSDRTGGRNEQFF,TGTGCCACCAGTGATAGGACTGGTGGTCGCAATGAGCAGTTCTTC
-,TRBV4-1,TRBD1,TRBJ2-7,CASSQDGTGTYEQYF,TGCGCCAGCAGCCAAGACGGGACAGGGACCTACGAGCAGTACTTC
few,TRBV19,TRBD1,TRBJ1-4,CASSTQGKVGEKLFF,TGTGCCAGTAGTACACAGGGGAAGGTCGGTGAAAAACTGTTTTTT
few,TRBV4-2,-,TRBJ2-2,CASSQADRFTGELFF,TGTGCCAGCAGCCAGGCCGACAGATTCACCGGGGAGCTGTTTTTT
-,TRBV10-3,TRBD1,TRBJ2-7,CAIRGQGAEEQYF,TGTGCCATCAGGGGACAGGGGGCAGAAGAGCAGTACTTC
few,TRBV6-6,-,TRBJ1-6,CASSRQVGSPLHF,TGTGCCAGCAGTCGGCAGGTCGGTTCACCCCTCCACTTT
-,TRBV18,-,TRBJ2-2,CASSPRRENTGELFF,TGTGCCAGCTCACCACGTCGGGAAAACACCGGGGAGCTGTTTTTT
-,TRBV20-1,TRBD1,TRBJ2-1,CSASRTGEFISYNEQFF,TGCAGTGCTAGTAGGACAGGGGAGTTTATTTCCTACAATGAGCAGTTCTTC
-,TRBV5-1,-,TRBJ2-4,CASSLGGLGDIQYF,TGCGCCAGCAGCTTGGGGGGATTAGGGGACATTCAGTACTTC
-,TRBV5-5,TRBD1,TRBJ2-7,CASSPRPGGTNSPNYEQYF,TGTGCCAGCAGCCCCCGACCAGGGGGCACAAATTCCCCAAACTACGAGCAGTACTTC
-,TRBV7-9,TRBD1,TRBJ1-6,CASSLGTGLGNSPLHF,TGTGCCAGCAGCTTGGGGACAGGGTTGGGGAATTCACCCCTCCACTTT
-,TRBV7-3,TRBD2,TRBJ2-1,CASSYLAGVANEQFF,TGTGCCAGCAGCTACTTAGCGGGAGTTGCCAATGAGCAGTTCTTC
-,TRBV19,-,TRBJ2-3,CASCRGDTQYF,TGTGCCAGCTGTCGGGGTGATACGCAGTATTTT
few,TRBV3-1/TRBV3-2,TRBD2,TRBJ2-3,CASSQEVAGVSTDTQYF,TGTGCCAGCAGCCAAGAGGTAGCGGGAGTAAGCACAGATACGCAGTATTTT
-,TRBV2,-,TRBJ2-3,CASRMQGLSTDTQYF,TGTGCCAGCAGGATGCAGGGTTTGTCCACAGATACGCAGTATTTT
-,TRBV5-1,-,TRBJ2-7,CASSIPGDYEQYF,TGCGCCAGCAGCATCCCAGGGGACTACGAGCAGTACTTC
-,TRBV5-5,TRBD2,TRBJ2-3,CASSPRLAGGNTDTQYF,TGTGCCAGCAGCCCAAGACTAGCGGGGGGTAATACAGATACGCAGTATTTT
-,TRBV3-1/TRBV3-2,-,TRBJ2-2,CASSQGVGVNTGELFF,TGTGCCAGCAGCCAAGGGGTCGGGGTGAACACCGGGGAGCTGTTTTTT
-,TRBV3-1/TRBV3-2,-,TRBJ2-5,CASSRSLATVETQYF,TGTGCCAGTTCCCGATCTCTAGCGACCGTAGAGACCCAGTACTTC
few,TRBV6-5,TRBD2,TRBJ2-2,CASSYGRGGPTGELFF,TGTGCCAGCAGTTACGGACGCGGGGGGCCCACCGGGGAGCTGTTTTTT
-,TRBV19,-,TRBJ1-2,CASSMIMSIVYGYTF,TGTGCCAGTAGTATGATTATGAGTATCGTCTATGGCTACACCTTC
-,TRBV13,TRBD2,TRBJ2-6,CASSLAGLAGGRSGANVLTF,TGTGCCAGCAGCTTAGCAGGACTAGCGGGAGGTAGATCTGGGGCCAACGTCCTGACTTTC
-,TRBV5-4,TRBD1,TRBJ1-2,CASSLSGTGVFGYTF,TGTGCCAGCAGCTTGTCCGGGACAGGGGTATTTGGCTACACCTTC
-,TRBV4-2,-,TRBJ1-6,CASSQGQGPNSPLHF,TGTGCCAGCAGCCAAGGCCAGGGGCCCAATTCACCCCTCCACTTT
-,TRBV14,TRBD1,TRBJ1-1,CASSWTGGAGTEAFF,TGTGCCAGCAGCTGGACAGGGGGCGCGGGGACTGAAGCTTTCTTT
-,TRBV11-2,TRBD2,TRBJ2-1,CASSLDRGLAGGNSYNEQFF,TGTGCCAGCAGCTTAGATAGAGGACTAGCGGGGGGCAACTCCTACAATGAGCAGTTCTTC
-,TRBV24-1,-,TRBJ2-3,CATSGGADTQYF,TGTGCCACCAGTGGGGGGGCAGATACGCAGTATTTT
once,TRBV7-2,-,TRBJ2-7,CASSLGSRQQYF,TGTGCCAGCAGCTTAGGGAGTAGGCAGCAGTACTTC
once,TRBV18,-,TRBJ2-3,CASSPLPGSGTDTQYF,TGTGCCAGCTCACCTCTCCCAGGCTCAGGCACAGATACGCAGTATTTT
-,TRBV5-6,TRBD1,TRBJ2-7,CASSIGQGKFRYEQYF,TGTGCCAGCAGCATCGGACAGGGAAAGTTTCGCTACGAGCAGTACTTC
few,TRBV7-9,-,TRBJ1-5,CASSRTGSSNQPQHF,TGTGCCAGCAGCCGAACTGGGAGCAGCAATCAGCCCCAGCATTTT
-,TRBV11-2,TRBD1,TRBJ2-1,CASGGQGRPGEQFF,TGTGCCAGCGGCGGACAGGGGCGTCCTGGCGAGCAGTTCTTC
-,TRBV13,TRBD1,TRBJ2-1,CASSQDRRGGNEQFF,TGTGCCAGCAGCCAGGACAGGAGAGGTGGCAATGAGCAGTTCTTC
-,TRBV27,-,TRBJ1-6,CASSLLPDSPLHF,TGTGCCAGCAGTTTGCTTCCGGATTCACCCCTCCACTTT
-,TRBV3-1/TRBV3-2,TRBD1,TRBJ2-7,CASSQGVGTGHLSYEQYF,TGTGCCAGCAGCCAAGGGGTTGGGACAGGGCATCTGTCCTACGAGCAGTACTTC
-,TRBV2,-,TRBJ1-2,CASRRVETNYGYTF,TGTGCCAGCAGGCGGGTCGAAACTAACTATGGCTACACCTTC
-,TRBV7-2,TRBD1,TRBJ2-5,CASSFRRWSGGAETQYF,TGTGCCAGCAGCTTCCGACGTTGGTCAGGGGGTGCAGAGACCCAGTACTTC
-,TRBV30,-,TRBJ2-1,CAWSKGSVSYNEQFF,TGTGCCTGGAGTAAGGGGTCAGTTTCCTACAATGAGCAGTTCTTC
-,TRBV19,TRBD1,TRBJ2-2,CASSITGGRTGELFF,TGTGCCAGTAGTATTACAGGGGGCCGGACCGGGGAGCTGTTTTTT